The rows below give T cell receptor beta chains drawn from one sample of a study of blood T cell repertoires in COVID-19. Profiled with immunoSEQ multiplex PCR; TCRdb holds only in-frame clones, not every one. The table lists about 330,000 clones, about nine tenths of them singletons. Source material: PBMCs or T cells enriched from blood (not recorded which). All receptors come from a woman aged 18-29 years who had recovered from COVID-19. The CDR3 runs from the conserved cysteine through the conserved F or W. D genes are given only for firm matches. The size field is filled for only some rows; it gives once, few, many or a size class.

j_gene,v_gene,d_gene,abundance,CDR3nt,CDR3aa
TRBJ2-7,TRBV27,-,once,TGTGCCAGCAGTCCCAATTACATACTCCAGAGCGGGTCGCAGTACTTC,CASSPNYILQSGSQYF
TRBJ1-1,TRBV19,-,-,TGTGCCAGTAGTATTGGGCGACCCCCTGAAGCTTTCTTT,CASSIGRPPEAFF
TRBJ2-1,TRBV4-1,-,once,TGCGCCAGCAGCCCCCCCCTGAAGCGGCGGTACAATGAGCAGTTCTTC,CASSPPLKRRYNEQFF
TRBJ1-2,TRBV12-3/TRBV12-4,-,-,TGTGCCAGCAGCCCAACAGGGCTCTATGGCTACACCTTC,CASSPTGLYGYTF
TRBJ2-5,TRBV6-4,-,once,TGTGCCAATTATCTCCGGACAGTGCACAAGACCCAGTACTTC,CANYLRTVHKTQYF
TRBJ1-1,TRBV10-3,-,-,TGTGCCAGCTCTGGACAGCTTGACACTGAAGCTTTCTTT,CASSGQLDTEAFF
TRBJ2-5,TRBV2,TRBD2,-,TGTGCCAGCAGTGGACTAGCGGGAGAGACCCAGTACTTC,CASSGLAGETQYF
TRBJ2-1,TRBV30,-,-,TGTGCCTGGAGTGACCCGGGGACTTGGTATGGGGAGCAATTCTTC,CAWSDPGTWYGEQFF
TRBJ1-2,TRBV11-2,-,-,TGTGCCAGCAGCAAAAACCCGGGACAAACTAACTATGGCTACACCTTC,CASSKNPGQTNYGYTF
TRBJ1-5,TRBV2,-,-,TGTGCCAGCAGGGGCAGCAATCAGCCCCAGCATTTT,CASRGSNQPQHF
TRBJ2-7,TRBV2,-,-,TGTGCCAGCAGTGAGGGAAGGCGGGACTCCTCCTACGAGCAGTACTTC,CASSEGRRDSSYEQYF
TRBJ1-6,TRBV19,-,-,TGTGCCAGCTTAGGACAGTTCAATTCACCCCTCCACTTT,CASLGQFNSPLHF
TRBJ2-1,TRBV27,-,once,TGTGCCAGCAGCCTATCCCCTGAAAAGTTCAATGAGCAGTTCTTC,CASSLSPEKFNEQFF
TRBJ1-1,TRBV28,-,-,TGTGCCAGCAGTTTAGGCACGGGCACTGAAGCTTTCTTT,CASSLGTGTEAFF
TRBJ2-2,TRBV24-1,-,-,TGTGCCACCAGTGATCCCGGGACATTCACCGGGGAGCTGTTTTTT,CATSDPGTFTGELFF
TRBJ2-6,TRBV18,-,once,TGTGCCAGCTCACCGGAGGGGGGGCTTTCCGGGGCCAACGTCCTGACTTTC,CASSPEGGLSGANVLTF
TRBJ2-7,TRBV5-1,-,-,TGCGCCAGCAGTCGAGAGAGCTCCTACGAGCAGTACTTC,CASSRESSYEQYF
TRBJ1-1,TRBV3-1/TRBV3-2,-,-,TGTGCCAGCAGCCAGGGGGGGAACACTGAAGCTTTCTTT,CASSQGGNTEAFF
TRBJ2-6,TRBV18,-,-,TGTGCCAGCTCACCAGCGCGGGGTTCCTCCGTCCTGACTTTC,CASSPARGSSVLTF
TRBJ2-5,TRBV1,-,-,TGCACCAGCAACCTTGAAGCGGGAGGCCCCCAAGAGACCCAGTACTTC,CTSNLEAGGPQETQYF
TRBJ2-1,TRBV5-1,TRBD2,-,TGCGCCAGCAGCCCCCTGACTAGCGGGAGTATCGGGCAGTTCTTC,CASSPLTSGSIGQFF
TRBJ1-2,TRBV7-8,TRBD1,once,TGTGCCAGCAGCCCCAGACAGGGACGCAACTATGGCTACACCTTC,CASSPRQGRNYGYTF
TRBJ1-3,TRBV5-1,-,-,TGCGCCAGCAGCCTTCTCGGTCTTTCTCCCGGAAACACCATATATTTT,CASSLLGLSPGNTIYF
TRBJ2-7,TRBV9,TRBD2,few,TGTGCCAGCAGCGGAGGAGGGGCCGGGACTAGGACCTACGAGCAGTACTTC,CASSGGGAGTRTYEQYF
TRBJ1-1,TRBV5-1,-,-,TGCGCCAGCAGCCCGGGACAGAACACTGAAGCTTTCTTT,CASSPGQNTEAFF
TRBJ1-2,TRBV15,TRBD1,-,TGTGCCACCAGGGACAGGGGGAGCTATGGCTACACCTTC,CATRDRGSYGYTF
TRBJ2-7,TRBV27,TRBD1,-,TGTGCCAGCAGTTTTTTCCCCGCAGGGGGCCTGGGAGAGCAGTACTTC,CASSFFPAGGLGEQYF
TRBJ1-2,TRBV11-2,TRBD1,-,TGTGCCAGCAGTTCCCAACAGGGGGCCGGGGGTGGCTACACCTTC,CASSSQQGAGGGYTF
TRBJ2-7,TRBV11-2,-,-,TGTGCCAGCAGCACCCCCGGACTATCCTCCTACGAGCAGTACTTC,CASSTPGLSSYEQYF
TRBJ2-1,TRBV24-1,-,-,TGTGCCACCAGTGATAGCTTGGCGGGATGGCAGTTCTTC,CATSDSLAGWQFF
TRBJ1-3,TRBV5-1,-,-,TGCGCCAGCAGCTTGGGAGGCGGTTCAGGAAACACCATATATTTT,CASSLGGGSGNTIYF
TRBJ1-6,TRBV9,-,-,TGTGCCAGCAGCGTAGCCTCCGCTATTAATTCACCCCTCCACTTT,CASSVASAINSPLHF
TRBJ1-5,TRBV29-1,-,-,TGCAGCGTAACAGGGACGGCGTCCGAGCCCCAGCATTTT,CSVTGTASEPQHF
TRBJ2-2,TRBV9,-,-,TGTGCCAGCAGCGCTGGGCCCACCGGGGAGCTGTTTTTT,CASSAGPTGELFF
TRBJ2-7,TRBV28,-,-,TGTGCCAGCACCTCACCTCCAACTACCTACGAGCAGTACTTC,CASTSPPTTYEQYF
TRBJ1-3,TRBV7-9,-,-,TGTGCCAGCAGCTTACAGGGTTTGAGCTCTGGAAACACCATATATTTT,CASSLQGLSSGNTIYF
TRBJ1-1,TRBV6-5,TRBD1,-,TGTGCCAGCACCATGGACAGGCTGAACACTGAAGCTTTCTTT,CASTMDRLNTEAFF
TRBJ1-5,TRBV7-8,-,few,TGTGCCAGCAGCTTAGTGCAGGGATATAGCAATCAGCCCCAGCATTTT,CASSLVQGYSNQPQHF
TRBJ1-6,TRBV11-2,-,few,TGTGCCAGCAGCTTAGGGCACGGGAGGAAGGATTCACCCCTCCACTTT,CASSLGHGRKDSPLHF
TRBJ1-4,TRBV18,TRBD1,once,TGTGCCAGCTCACTCTGGGACAGGGACGCTGGCGGAAATGAAAAACTGTTTTTT,CASSLWDRDAGGNEKLFF
TRBJ2-1,TRBV20-1,-,-,TGCAGTGCCAAATTCAATGAGCAGTTCTTC,CSAKFNEQFF
TRBJ2-7,TRBV29-1,TRBD1,-,TGCAGCGTTAATAAACAGGGGGCAGGGGCTGGGGAGCAGTACTTC,CSVNKQGAGAGEQYF
TRBJ1-2,TRBV7-9,-,-,TGTGCCAGCAGCTCGCACTCAGGGGAACCTGACTATGGCTACACCTTC,CASSSHSGEPDYGYTF
TRBJ2-3,TRBV7-8,-,-,TGTGCCAGCAGCTGGGACCGGGGGGATACGCAGTATTTT,CASSWDRGDTQYF
TRBJ2-2,TRBV7-9,-,-,TGTGCCAGCAGCCCAAACACCGGGGAGCTGTTTTTT,CASSPNTGELFF
TRBJ2-5,TRBV20-1,-,-,TGCAGTGCTAGTCGCGAGTTTGAGACCCAGTACTTC,CSASREFETQYF
TRBJ1-6,TRBV9,-,few,TGTGCCAGCAGCCCCTGGGAGGGCCCAAATTCACCCCTCCACTTT,CASSPWEGPNSPLHF
TRBJ1-1,TRBV7-9,-,-,TGTGCCAGCAGCTTAGTAGTCGCATGGGGCCCACTTGAAGCTTTCTTT,CASSLVVAWGPLEAFF
TRBJ2-2,TRBV19,-,-,TGTGCCAGTAGTATCTGGCGGCCGAACACCGGGGAGCTGTTTTTT,CASSIWRPNTGELFF
TRBJ1-4,TRBV18,-,-,TGTGCCAGCTCACCGTTCGGGGTCGATGAAAAACTGTTTTTT,CASSPFGVDEKLFF
TRBJ2-3,TRBV24-1,-,once,TGTGCCACCAGTGAGACCGGGACAACTTTTAGCACAGATACGCAGTATTTT,CATSETGTTFSTDTQYF